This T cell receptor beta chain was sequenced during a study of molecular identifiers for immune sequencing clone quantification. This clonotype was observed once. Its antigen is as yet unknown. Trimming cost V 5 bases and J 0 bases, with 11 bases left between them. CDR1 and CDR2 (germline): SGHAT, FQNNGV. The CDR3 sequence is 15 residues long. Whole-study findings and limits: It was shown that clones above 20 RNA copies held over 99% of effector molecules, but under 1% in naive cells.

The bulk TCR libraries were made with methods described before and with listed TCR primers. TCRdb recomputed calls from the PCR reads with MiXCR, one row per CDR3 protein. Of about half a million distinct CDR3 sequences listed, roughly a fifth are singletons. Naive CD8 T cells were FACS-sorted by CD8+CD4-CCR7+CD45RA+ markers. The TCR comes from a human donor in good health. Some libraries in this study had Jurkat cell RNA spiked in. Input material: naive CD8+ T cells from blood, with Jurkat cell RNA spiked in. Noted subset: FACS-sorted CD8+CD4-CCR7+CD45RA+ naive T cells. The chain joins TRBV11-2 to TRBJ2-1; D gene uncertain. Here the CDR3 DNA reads TGTGCCAGCAGCCCCTCCTTCGTCTCCTACAATGAGCAGTTCTTC. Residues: CASSPSFVSYNEQFF. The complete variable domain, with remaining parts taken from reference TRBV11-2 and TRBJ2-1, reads EAGVAQSPRYKIIEKRQSVAFWCNPISGHATLYWYQQILGQGPKLLIQFQNNGVVDDSQLPKDRFSAERLKGVDSTLKIQPAKLEDSAVYLCASSPSFVSYNEQFFGPGTRLTVL.